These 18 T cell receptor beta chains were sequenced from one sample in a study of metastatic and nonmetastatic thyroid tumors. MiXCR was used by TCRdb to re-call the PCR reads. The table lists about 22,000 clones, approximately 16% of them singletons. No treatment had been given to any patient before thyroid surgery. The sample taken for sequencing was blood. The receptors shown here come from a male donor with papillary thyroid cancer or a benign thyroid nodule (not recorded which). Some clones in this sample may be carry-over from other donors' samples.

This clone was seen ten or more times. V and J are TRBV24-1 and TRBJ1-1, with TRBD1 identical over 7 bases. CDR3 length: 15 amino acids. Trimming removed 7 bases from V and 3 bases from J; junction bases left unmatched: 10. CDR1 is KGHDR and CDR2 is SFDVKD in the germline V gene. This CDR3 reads CATSPPQGEDTEAFF. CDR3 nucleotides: TGTGCCACCAGCCCACCCCAGGGGGAGGACACTGAAGCTTTCTTT.

The CDR3 region has the DNA TGCAGTGCTAGGTCGTCGGGGTCGGATCAGCCCCAGCATTTT. Its protein is CSARSSGSDQPQHF. This chain uses TRBV20-1 with TRBJ1-5; D remains unclear. The CDR3 consists of 14 residues. Germline CDR1 reads DFQATT; CDR2 reads SNEGSKA (reference sequence). The V end was cut by 3 bases, the J end by 5 bases, with 14 bases between.

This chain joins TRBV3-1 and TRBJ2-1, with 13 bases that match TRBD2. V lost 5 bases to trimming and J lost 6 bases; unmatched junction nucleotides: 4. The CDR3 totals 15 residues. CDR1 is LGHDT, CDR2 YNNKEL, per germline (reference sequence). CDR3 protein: CASSFRTSGSNEQFF. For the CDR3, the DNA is TGTGCCAGCAGCTTCCGGACTAGCGGGAGCAATGAGCAGTTCTTC.

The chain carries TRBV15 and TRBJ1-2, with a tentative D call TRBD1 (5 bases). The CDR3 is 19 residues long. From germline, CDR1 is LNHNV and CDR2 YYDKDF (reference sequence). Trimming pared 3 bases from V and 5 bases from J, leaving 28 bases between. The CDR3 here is CATSRDSVGGGSRFYGYTF. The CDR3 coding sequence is TGTGCCACCAGCAGGGATTCCGTCGGGGGAGGGAGTAGGTTTTATGGCTACACCTTC.

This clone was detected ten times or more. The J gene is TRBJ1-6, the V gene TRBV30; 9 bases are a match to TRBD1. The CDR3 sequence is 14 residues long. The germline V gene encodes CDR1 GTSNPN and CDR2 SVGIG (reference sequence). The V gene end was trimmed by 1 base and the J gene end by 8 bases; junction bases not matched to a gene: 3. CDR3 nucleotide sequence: TGTGCCTGGAGTGGGGGACAGGGAGATTCACCCCTCCACTTT. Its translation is CAWSGGQGDSPLHF.

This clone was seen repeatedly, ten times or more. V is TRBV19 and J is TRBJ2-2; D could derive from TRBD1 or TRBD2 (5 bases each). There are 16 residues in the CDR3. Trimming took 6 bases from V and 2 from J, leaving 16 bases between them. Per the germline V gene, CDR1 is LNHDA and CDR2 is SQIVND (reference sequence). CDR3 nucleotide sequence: TGTGCCAGTAGCCATGGGGGTATCCAAAACACCGGGGAGCTGTTTTTT. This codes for CASSHGGIQNTGELFF.

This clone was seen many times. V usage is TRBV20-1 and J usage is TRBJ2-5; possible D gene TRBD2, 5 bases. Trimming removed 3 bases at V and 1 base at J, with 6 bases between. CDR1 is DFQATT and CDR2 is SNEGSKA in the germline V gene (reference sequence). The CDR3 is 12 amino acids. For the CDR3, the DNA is TGCAGTGCTAGTCGGGGCCAAGAGACCCAGTACTTC. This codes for CSASRGQETQYF.

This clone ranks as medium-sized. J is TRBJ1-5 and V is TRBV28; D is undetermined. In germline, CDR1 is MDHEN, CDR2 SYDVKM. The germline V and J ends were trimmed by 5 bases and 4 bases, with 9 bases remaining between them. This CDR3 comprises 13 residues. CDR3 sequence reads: CASSVLLNQPQHF. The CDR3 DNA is TGTGCCAGCAGTGTCCTGTTGAATCAGCCCCAGCATTTT.

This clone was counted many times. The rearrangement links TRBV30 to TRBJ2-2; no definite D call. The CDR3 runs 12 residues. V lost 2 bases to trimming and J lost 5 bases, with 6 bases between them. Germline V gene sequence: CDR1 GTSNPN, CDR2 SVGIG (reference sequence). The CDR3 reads CAWSPSTGELFF. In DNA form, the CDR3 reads TGTGCCTGGAGTCCCTCTACCGGGGAGCTGTTTTTT.

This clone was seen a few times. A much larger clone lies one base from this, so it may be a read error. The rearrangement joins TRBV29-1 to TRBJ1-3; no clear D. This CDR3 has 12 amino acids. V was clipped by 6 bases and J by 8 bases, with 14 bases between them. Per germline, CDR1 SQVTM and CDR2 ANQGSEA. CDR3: CSVWPARDTIYF. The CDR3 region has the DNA TGCAGCGTATGGCCAGCCCGTGACACCATATATTTT. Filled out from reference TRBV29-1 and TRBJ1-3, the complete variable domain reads SAVISQKPSRDICQRGTSLTIQCQVDSQVTMMFWYRQQPGQSLTLIATANQGSEATYESGFVIDKFPISRPNLTFSTLTVSNMSPEDSSIYLCSVWPARDTIYFGEGSWLTVV.

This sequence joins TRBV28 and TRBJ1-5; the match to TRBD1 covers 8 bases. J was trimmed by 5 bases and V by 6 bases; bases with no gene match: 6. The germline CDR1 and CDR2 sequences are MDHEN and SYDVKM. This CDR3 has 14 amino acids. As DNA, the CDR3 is TGTGCCAGCAGAAGAGACAGGGGCTATCAGCCCCAGCATTTT. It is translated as CASRRDRGYQPQHF. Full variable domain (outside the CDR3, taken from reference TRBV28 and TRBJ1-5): DVKVTQSSRYLVKRTGEKVFLECVQDMDHENMFWYRQDPGLGLRLIYFSYDVKMKEKGDIPEGYSVSREKKERFSLILESASTNQTSMYLCASRRDRGYQPQHFGDGTRLSIL.

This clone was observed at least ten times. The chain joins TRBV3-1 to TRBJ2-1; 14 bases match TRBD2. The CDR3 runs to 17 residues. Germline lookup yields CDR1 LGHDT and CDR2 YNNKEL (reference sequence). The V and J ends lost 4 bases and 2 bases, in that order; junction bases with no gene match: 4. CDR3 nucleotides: TGTGCCAGCAGCCCCGGACTAGCGGGAGGAGCCTACAATGAGCAGTTCTTC. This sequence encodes CASSPGLAGGAYNEQFF.

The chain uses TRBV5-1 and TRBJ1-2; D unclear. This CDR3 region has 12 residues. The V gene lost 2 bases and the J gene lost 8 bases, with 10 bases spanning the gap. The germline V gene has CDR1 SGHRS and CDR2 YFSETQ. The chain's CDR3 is CASSFNEGGYTF. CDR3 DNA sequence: TGCGCCAGCAGCTTTAACGAGGGCGGCTACACCTTC.

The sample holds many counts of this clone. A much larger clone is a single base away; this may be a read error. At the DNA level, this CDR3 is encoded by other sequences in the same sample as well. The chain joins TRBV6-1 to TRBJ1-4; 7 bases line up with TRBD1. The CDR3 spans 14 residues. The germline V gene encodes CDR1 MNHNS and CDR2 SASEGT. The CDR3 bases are TGTGCCAGCAGGGCAGGGGGGGCAAGGGAAAAGCTGTTTTTT. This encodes CASRAGGAREKLFF.

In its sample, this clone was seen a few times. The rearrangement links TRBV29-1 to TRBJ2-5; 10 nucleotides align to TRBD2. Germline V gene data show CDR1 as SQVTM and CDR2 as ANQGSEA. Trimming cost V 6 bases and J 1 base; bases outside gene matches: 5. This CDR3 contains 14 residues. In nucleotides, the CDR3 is TGCAGCGTACCCAGCGGGGGGGGCCAAGAGACCCAGTACTTC. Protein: CSVPSGGGQETQYF.

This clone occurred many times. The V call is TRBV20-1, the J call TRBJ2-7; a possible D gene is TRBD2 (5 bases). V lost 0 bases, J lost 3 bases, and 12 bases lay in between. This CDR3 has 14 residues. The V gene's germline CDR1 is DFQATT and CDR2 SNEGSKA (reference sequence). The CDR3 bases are TGCAGTGCTAGAGATGCCGGGATAAACTACGAGCAGTACTTC. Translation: CSARDAGINYEQYF.

CDR3 residues: CASNSGGADTQYF. The CDR3 bases are TGTGCCAGCAATAGCGGGGGGGCAGATACGCAGTATTTT. V and J are TRBV9 and TRBJ2-3, with 11 positions matching TRBD2. Trimming removed 6 bases from V and 4 bases from J; junction bases left unmatched: 1. The length of the CDR3 is 13 residues. Per the germline V gene, CDR1 is SGDLS and CDR2 is YYNGEE.

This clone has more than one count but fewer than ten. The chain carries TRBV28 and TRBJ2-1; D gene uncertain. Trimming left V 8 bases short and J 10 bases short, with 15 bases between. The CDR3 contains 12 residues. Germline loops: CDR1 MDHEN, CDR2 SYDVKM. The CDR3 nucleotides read TGTGCCAGCCAACGGTCGGGCAACGAGCAGTTCTTC. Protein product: CASQRSGNEQFF.